This T cell receptor (beta chain) was documented in a study of T cell changes during pregnancy in multiple sclerosis. Using immunoSEQ multiplex PCR, the repertoire was profiled, and TCRdb retains in-frame clones only, with some absent. This repertoire shows about 48,000 clones, 88% found once; its top ten account for 0.95% to 1.5%. Germline values: CDR1 SGHVS, CDR2 FQNEAQ. The CDR3 totals 17 residues. V was trimmed by 7 bases and J by 1 base, leaving 20 bases between them. This clone was seen once. The chain carries TRBV7-8 and TRBJ2-1; D perhaps matches TRBD2 (6 bases). Sample: CD4+ T cells from peripheral blood mononuclear cells, taken in the second trimester of pregnancy. This sequence originates from a female donor with multiple sclerosis, enrolled in a pregnancy study. CDR3: CASILRVGSGSYNEQFF. CDR3 sequence (DNA): TGTGCCAGCATCCTAAGAGTCGGGAGTGGATCCTACAATGAGCAGTTCTTC.